The present TCR beta chain was sequenced within a study of cytomegalovirus exposure and HLA in healthy donors. The CDR3 runs 15 residues. With V trimmed by 2 bases and J by 7 bases, 5 bases remained unmatched. Germline values: CDR1 MNHNS, CDR2 SASEGT. PCR involved 60 Vbeta and 13 Jbeta primers. TCRdb's table, derived via immunoSEQ multiplex PCR, lists solely in-frame clones and lacks some. The sample records more than 100,000 clones, roughly 80% being singletons. The sample comprised PBMCs. The chain carries TRBV6-1 and TRBJ2-1, with TRBD1 matching over 10 bases. The source is a man in his fifties in good health and CMV-seropositive. Here the CDR3 DNA reads TGTGCCAGCAGTGAACTCCCGGACAGGGGGAATGAGCAGTTCTTC. Translation: CASSELPDRGNEQFF.